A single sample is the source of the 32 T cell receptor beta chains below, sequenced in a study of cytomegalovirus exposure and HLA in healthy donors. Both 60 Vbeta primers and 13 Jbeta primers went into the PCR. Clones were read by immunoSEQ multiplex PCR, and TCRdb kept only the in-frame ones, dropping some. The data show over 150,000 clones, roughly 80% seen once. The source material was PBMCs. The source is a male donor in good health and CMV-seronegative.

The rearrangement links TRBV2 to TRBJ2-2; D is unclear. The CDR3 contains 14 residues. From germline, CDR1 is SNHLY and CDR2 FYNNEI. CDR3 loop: CASGLRPYTGELFF. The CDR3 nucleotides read TGTGCTTCGGGTCTAAGGCCATACACCGGGGAGCTGTTTTTT.

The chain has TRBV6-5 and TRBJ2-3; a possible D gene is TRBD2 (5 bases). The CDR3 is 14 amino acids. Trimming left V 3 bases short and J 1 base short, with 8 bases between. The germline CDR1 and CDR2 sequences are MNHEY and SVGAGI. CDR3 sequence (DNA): TGTGCCAGCAGTTATGTGGGAGGCACAGATACGCAGTATTTT. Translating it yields CASSYVGGTDTQYF.

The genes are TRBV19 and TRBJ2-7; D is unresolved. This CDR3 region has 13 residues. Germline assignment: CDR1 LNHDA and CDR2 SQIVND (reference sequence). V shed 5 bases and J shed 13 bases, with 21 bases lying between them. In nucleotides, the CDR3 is TGTGCCAGTAGTCCCTCTGATGACCGCCCGGGTTACTTC. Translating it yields CASSPSDDRPGYF.

CDR3 DNA sequence: TGTGCCAGTAGTTTTCTAGCGGGAGACGGAGAGACCCAGTACTTC. It yields the protein CASSFLAGDGETQYF. The V gene is TRBV19, the J gene TRBJ2-5, with TRBD2 matching over 10 bases. The CDR3 has 15 residues. Unmatched junction bases numbered 7, after V lost 5 bases and J lost 4 bases. Germline lookup yields CDR1 LNHDA and CDR2 SQIVND (reference sequence).

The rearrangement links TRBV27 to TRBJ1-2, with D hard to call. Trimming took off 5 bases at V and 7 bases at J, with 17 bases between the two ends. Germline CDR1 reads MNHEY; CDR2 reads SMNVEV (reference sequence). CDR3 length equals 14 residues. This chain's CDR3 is CASSHAKTGVGYTF. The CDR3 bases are TGTGCCAGCAGTCACGCTAAGACGGGAGTTGGCTACACCTTC.

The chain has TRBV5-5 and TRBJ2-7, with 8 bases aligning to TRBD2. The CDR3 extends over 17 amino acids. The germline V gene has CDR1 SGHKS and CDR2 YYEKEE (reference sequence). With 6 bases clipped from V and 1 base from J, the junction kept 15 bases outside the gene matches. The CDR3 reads CASTSGVRASGSYEQYF. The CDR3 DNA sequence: TGTGCCAGCACCTCCGGCGTTAGGGCTAGCGGGTCCTACGAGCAGTACTTC.

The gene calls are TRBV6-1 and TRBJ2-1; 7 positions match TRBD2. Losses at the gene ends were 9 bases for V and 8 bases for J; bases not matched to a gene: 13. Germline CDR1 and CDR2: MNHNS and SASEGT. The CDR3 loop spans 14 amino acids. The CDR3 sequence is CASFKWEGRDEQFF. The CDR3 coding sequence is TGTGCCAGTTTCAAGTGGGAGGGAAGGGATGAGCAGTTCTTC.

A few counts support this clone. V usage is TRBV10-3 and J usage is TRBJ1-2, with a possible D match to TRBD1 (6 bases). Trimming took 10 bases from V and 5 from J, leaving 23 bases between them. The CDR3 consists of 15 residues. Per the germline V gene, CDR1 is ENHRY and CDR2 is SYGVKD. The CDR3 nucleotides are TGTGCCACAACGATCCGAGTTCGGGACACATATGGCTACACCTTC. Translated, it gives CATTIRVRDTYGYTF.

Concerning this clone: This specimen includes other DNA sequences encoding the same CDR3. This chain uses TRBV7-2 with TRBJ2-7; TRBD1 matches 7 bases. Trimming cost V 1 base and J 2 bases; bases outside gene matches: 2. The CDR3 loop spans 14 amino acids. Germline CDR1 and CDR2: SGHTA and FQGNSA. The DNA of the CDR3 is TGTGCCAGCAGCTTAGGGGGACAGCCCTACGAGCAGTACTTC. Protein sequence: CASSLGGQPYEQYF.

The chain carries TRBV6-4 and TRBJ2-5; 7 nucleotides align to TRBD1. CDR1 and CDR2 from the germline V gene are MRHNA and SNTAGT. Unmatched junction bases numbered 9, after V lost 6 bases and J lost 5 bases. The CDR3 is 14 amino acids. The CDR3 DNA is TGTGCCAGCAGGCTCCGAGGGGGCCGGGAGACCCAGTACTTC. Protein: CASRLRGGRETQYF.

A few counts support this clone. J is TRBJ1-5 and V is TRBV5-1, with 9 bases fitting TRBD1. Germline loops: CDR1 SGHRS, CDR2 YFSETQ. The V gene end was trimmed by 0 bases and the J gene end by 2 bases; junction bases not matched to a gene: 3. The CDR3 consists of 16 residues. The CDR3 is CASSLGQGGGNQPQHF. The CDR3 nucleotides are TGCGCCAGCAGCTTGGGACAGGGGGGAGGCAATCAGCCCCAGCATTTT. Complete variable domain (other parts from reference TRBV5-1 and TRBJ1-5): KAGVTQTPRYLIKTRGQQVTLSCSPISGHRSVSWYQQTPGQGLQFLFEYFSETQRNKGNFPGRFSGRQFSNSRSEMNVSTLELGDSALYLCASSLGQGGGNQPQHFGDGTRLSIL.

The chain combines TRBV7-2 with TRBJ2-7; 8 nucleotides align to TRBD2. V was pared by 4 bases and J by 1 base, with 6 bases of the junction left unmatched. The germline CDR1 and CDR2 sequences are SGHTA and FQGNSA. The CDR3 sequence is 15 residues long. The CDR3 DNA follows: TGTGCCAGCAGCTCAAATAGCGGGGCTTCCTACGAGCAGTACTTC. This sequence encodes CASSSNSGASYEQYF.

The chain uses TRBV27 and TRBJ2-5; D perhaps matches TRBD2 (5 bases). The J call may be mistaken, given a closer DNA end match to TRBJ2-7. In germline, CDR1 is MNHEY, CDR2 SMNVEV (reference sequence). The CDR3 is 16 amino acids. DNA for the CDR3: TGTGCCAGCAGTTTATCCGGCGGGTTAAGCTCCTACGAGCAGTACTTC. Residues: CASSLSGGLSSYEQYF.

The CDR3 nucleotides read TGCAGCGTGGGTACAGGGACTAACTATGGCTACACCTTC. Translated, it gives CSVGTGTNYGYTF. The V gene is TRBV29-1, the J gene TRBJ1-2, with D tentatively TRBD1 (6 bases). V lost 6 bases to trimming and J lost 0 bases, with 11 bases between them. The CDR3 is 13 amino acids. Per germline, CDR1 SQVTM and CDR2 ANQGSEA.

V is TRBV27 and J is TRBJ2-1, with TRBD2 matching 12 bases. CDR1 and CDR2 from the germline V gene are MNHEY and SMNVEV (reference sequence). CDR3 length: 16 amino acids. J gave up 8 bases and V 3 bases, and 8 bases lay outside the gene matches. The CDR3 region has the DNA TGTGCCAGCAGTTTTGCTAGCGGGAGGGCCATGGATGAGCAGTTCTTC. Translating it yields CASSFASGRAMDEQFF.

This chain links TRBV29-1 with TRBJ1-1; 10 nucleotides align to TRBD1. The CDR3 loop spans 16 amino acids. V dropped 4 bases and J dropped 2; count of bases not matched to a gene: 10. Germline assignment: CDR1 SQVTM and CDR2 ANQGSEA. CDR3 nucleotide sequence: TGCAGCGTTGCCCCCCGGGACAGGGGCTTTAACACTGAAGCTTTCTTT. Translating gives CSVAPRDRGFNTEAFF.

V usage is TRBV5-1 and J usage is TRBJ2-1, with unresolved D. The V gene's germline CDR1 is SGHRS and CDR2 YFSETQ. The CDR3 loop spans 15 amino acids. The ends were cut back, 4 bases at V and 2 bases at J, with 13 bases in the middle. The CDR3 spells CASSPRVAAYNEQFF. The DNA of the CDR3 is TGCGCCAGCAGCCCCCGGGTAGCAGCCTACAATGAGCAGTTCTTC.

CDR3: CASSINRGAQETQYF. In DNA, the CDR3 is TGTGCCAGCAGCATCAACAGGGGGGCCCAAGAGACCCAGTACTTC. The chain is built from TRBV6-5 and TRBJ2-5, with 8 bases that match TRBD1. The CDR3 has 15 amino acids. V was clipped by 6 bases and J by 1 base; unmatched bases: 7. Per the germline V gene, CDR1 is MNHEY and CDR2 is SVGAGI.

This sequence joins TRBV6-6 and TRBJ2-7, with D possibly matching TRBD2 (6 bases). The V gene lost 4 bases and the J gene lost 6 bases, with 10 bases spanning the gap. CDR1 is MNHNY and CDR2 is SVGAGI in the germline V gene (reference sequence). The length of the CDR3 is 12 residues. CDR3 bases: TGTGCCAGCAGTTCTATGGGGGGCGAGCAGTACTTC. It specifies CASSSMGGEQYF.

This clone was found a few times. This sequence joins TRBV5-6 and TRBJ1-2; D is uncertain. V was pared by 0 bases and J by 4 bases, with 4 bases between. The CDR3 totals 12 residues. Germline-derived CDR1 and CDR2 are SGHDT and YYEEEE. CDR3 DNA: TGTGCCAGCAGCTTGGATAGCTATGGCTACACCTTC. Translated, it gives CASSLDSYGYTF.

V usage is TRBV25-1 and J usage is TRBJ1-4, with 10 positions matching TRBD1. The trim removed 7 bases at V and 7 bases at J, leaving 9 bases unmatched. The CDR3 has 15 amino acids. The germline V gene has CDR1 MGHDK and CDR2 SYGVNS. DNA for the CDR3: TGTGCCAGCACCCCAAGGACAGGGGGAAGTGAAAAACTGTTTTTT. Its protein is CASTPRTGGSEKLFF.

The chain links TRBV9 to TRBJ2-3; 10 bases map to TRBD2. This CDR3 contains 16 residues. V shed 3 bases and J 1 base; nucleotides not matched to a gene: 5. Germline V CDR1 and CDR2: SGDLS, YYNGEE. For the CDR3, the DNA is TGTGCCAGCAGCGCGAGCGGGGGGGGAGGCACAGATACGCAGTATTTT. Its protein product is CASSASGGGGTDTQYF.

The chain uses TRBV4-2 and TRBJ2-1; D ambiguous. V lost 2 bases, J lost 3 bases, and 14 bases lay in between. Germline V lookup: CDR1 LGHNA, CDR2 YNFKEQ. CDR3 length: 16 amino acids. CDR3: CASSQTTVALYNEQFF. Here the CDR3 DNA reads TGTGCCAGCAGCCAAACGACTGTGGCGCTCTACAATGAGCAGTTCTTC.

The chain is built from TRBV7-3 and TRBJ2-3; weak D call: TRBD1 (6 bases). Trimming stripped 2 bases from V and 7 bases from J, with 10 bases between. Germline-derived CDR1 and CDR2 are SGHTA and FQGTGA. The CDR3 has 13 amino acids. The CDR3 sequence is CASSLAQGNTQYF. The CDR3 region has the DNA TGTGCCAGCAGCTTAGCACAGGGAAATACGCAGTATTTT.

CDR3 protein: CASSQAPSGSYEQYF. The CDR3 DNA is TGTGCCAGCAGCCAAGCCCCTAGCGGGAGCTACGAGCAGTACTTC. The rearrangement joins TRBV4-2 to TRBJ2-7; 10 bases align to TRBD2. This CDR3 spans 15 amino acids. Unmatched junction bases numbered 3, after V lost 1 base and J lost 3 bases. Germline CDR1 is LGHNA and CDR2 is YNFKEQ.

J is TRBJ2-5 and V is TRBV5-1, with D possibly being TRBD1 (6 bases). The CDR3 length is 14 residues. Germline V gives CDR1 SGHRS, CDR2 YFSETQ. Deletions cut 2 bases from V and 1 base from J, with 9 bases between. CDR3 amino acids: CASSLLTGQETQYF. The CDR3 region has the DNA TGCGCCAGCAGCTTATTGACAGGCCAAGAGACCCAGTACTTC. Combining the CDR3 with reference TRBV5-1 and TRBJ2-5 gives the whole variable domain KAGVTQTPRYLIKTRGQQVTLSCSPISGHRSVSWYQQTPGQGLQFLFEYFSETQRNKGNFPGRFSGRQFSNSRSEMNVSTLELGDSALYLCASSLLTGQETQYFGPGTRLLVL.

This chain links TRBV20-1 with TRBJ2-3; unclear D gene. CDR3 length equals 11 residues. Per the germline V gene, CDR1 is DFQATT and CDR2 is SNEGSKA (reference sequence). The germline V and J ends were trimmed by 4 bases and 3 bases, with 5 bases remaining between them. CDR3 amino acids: CSAISTDTQYF. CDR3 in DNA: TGCAGTGCTATATCTACAGATACGCAGTATTTT.

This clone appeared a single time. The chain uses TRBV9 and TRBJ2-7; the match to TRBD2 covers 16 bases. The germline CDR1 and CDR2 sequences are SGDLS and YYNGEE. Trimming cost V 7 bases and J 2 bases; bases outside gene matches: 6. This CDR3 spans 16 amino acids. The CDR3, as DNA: TGTGCCAGCGGGACTAGCGGGGGGGCTATCCCCTACGAGCAGTACTTC. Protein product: CASGTSGGAIPYEQYF.

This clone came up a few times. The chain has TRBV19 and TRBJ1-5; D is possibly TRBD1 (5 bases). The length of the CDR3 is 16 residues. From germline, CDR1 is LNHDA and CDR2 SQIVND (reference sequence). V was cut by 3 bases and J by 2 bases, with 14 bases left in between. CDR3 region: CASSIIRTSRNQPQHF. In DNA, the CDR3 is TGTGCCAGTAGTATTATCCGGACAAGCCGCAATCAGCCCCAGCATTTT.

The chain's CDR3 is CASTSYAGLSYEQYF. CDR3 DNA sequence: TGTGCCAGCACCTCCTACGCAGGGCTCTCCTACGAGCAGTACTTC. The V gene is TRBV28, the J gene TRBJ2-7; weak D call: TRBD1 (5 bases). Germline CDR1 MDHEN, CDR2 SYDVKM. The ends were cut back, 7 bases at V and 0 bases at J, with 16 bases in the middle. This CDR3 comprises 15 residues.

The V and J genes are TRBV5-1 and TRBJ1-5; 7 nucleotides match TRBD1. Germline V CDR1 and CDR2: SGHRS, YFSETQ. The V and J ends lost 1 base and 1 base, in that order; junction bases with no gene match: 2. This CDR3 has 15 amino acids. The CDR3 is CASSLWGQSNQPQHF. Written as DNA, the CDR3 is TGCGCCAGCAGCTTGTGGGGACAGAGCAATCAGCCCCAGCATTTT.

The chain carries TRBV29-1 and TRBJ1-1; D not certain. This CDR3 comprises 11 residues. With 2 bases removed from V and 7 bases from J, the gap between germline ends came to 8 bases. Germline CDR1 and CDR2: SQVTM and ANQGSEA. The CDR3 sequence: CSVETSSEAFF. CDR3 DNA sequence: TGCAGCGTTGAAACATCTAGTGAAGCTTTCTTT. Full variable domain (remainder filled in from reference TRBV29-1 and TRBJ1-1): SAVISQKPSRDICQRGTSLTIQCQVDSQVTMMFWYRQQPGQSLTLIATANQGSEATYESGFVIDKFPISRPNLTFSTLTVSNMSPEDSSIYLCSVETSSEAFFGQGTRLTVV.